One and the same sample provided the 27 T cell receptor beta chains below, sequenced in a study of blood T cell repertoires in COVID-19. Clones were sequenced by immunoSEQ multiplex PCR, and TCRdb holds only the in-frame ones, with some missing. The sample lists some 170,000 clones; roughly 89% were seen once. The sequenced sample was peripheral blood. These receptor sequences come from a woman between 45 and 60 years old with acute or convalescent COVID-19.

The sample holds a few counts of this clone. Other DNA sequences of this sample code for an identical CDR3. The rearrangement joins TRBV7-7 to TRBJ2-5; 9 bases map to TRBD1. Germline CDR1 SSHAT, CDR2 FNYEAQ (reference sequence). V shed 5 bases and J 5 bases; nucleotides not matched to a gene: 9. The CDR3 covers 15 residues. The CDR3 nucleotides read TGTGCCAGCAGCCCCGGACAGGGGAGCGGGGAGACCCAGTACTTC. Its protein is CASSPGQGSGETQYF.

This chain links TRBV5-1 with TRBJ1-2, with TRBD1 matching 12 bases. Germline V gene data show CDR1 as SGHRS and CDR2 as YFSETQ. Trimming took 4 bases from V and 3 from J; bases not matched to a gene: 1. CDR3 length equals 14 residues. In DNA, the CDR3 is TGCGCCAGCAGCGGGACAGGGGGCCACTATGGCTACACCTTC. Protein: CASSGTGGHYGYTF.

DNA of the CDR3: TGTGCCAGCAGCTTTAGCCGGTACCATGAAGCTTTCTTT. It is translated as CASSFSRYHEAFF. V gene TRBV5-6 combines with J gene TRBJ1-1, with no clear D. Germline-derived CDR1 and CDR2 are SGHDT and YYEEEE. CDR3 length: 13 residues. Trimming removed 2 bases from V and 7 bases from J, with 12 bases in between.

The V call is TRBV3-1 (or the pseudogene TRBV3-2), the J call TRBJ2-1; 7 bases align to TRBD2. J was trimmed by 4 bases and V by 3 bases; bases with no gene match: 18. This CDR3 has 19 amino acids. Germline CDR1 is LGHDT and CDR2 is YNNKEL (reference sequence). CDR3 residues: CASSHSGILSGVRYNEQFF. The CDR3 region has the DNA TGTGCCAGCAGCCACTCCGGGATTCTGAGCGGGGTACGGTACAATGAGCAGTTCTTC.

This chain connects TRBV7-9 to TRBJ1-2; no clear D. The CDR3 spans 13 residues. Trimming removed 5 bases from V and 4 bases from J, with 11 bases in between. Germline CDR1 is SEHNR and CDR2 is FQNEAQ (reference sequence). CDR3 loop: CASSPGLSYGYTF. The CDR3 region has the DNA TGTGCCAGCAGCCCTGGACTGAGCTATGGCTACACCTTC. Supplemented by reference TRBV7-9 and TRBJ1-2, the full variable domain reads DTGVSQNPRHKITKRGQNVTFRCDPISEHNRLYWYRQTLGQGPEFLTYFQNEAQLEKSRLLSDRFSAERPKGSFSTLEIQRTEQGDSAMYLCASSPGLSYGYTFGSGTRLTVV.

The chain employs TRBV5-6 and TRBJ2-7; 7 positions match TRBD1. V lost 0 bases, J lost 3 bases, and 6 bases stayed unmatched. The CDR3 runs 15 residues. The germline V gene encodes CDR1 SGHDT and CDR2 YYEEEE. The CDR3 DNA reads TGTGCCAGCAGCTTGGGCAGGACAGGCGTCTACGAGCAGTACTTC. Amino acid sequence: CASSLGRTGVYEQYF.

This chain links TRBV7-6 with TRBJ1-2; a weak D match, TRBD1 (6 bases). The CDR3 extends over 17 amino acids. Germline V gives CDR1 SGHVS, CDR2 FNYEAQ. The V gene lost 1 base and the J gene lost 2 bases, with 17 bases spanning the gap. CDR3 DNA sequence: TGTGCCAGCAGCTTAGTTTGGGACATAATATCCAACTATGGCTACACCTTC. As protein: CASSLVWDIISNYGYTF.

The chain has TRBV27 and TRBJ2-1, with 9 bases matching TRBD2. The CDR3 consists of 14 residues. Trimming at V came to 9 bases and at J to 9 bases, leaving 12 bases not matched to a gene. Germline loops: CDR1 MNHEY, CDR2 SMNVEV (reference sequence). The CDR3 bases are TGTGCCAGTAGAGGGGCGGGAGGGCCTGTTGAGCAGTTCTTC. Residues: CASRGAGGPVEQFF.

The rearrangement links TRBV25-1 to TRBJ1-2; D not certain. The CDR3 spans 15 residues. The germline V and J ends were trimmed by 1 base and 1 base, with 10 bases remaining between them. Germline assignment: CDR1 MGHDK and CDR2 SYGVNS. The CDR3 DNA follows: TGTGCCAGCAGTGAATCGGGGTTTAATAACTATGGCTACACCTTC. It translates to CASSESGFNNYGYTF.

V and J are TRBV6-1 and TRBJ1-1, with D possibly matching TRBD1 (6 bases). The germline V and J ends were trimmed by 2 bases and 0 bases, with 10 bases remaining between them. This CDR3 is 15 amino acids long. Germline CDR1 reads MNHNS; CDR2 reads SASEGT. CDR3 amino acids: CASSEMTGLNTEAFF. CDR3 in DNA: TGTGCCAGCAGTGAAATGACAGGATTGAACACTGAAGCTTTCTTT.

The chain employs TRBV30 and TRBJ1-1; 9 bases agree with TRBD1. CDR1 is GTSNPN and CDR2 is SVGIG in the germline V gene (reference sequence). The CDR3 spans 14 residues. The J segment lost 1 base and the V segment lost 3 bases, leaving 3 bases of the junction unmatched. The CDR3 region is CAWRAGQGNTEAFF. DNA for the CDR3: TGTGCCTGGAGGGCGGGACAGGGGAACACTGAAGCTTTCTTT.

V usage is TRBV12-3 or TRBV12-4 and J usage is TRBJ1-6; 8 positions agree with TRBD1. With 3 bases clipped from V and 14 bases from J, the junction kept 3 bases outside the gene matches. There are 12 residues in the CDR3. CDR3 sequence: CASSFRGHSLHF. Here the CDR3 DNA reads TGTGCCAGCAGTTTCAGGGGGCATTCCCTCCACTTT.

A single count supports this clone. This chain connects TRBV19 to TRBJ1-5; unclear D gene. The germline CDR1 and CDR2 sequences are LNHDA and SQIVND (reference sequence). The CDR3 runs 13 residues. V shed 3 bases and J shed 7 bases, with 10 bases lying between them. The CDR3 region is CASSIVDSQPQHF. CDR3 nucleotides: TGTGCCAGTAGTATCGTGGACTCACAGCCCCAGCATTTT. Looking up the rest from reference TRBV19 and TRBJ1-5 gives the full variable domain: DGGITQSPKYLFRKEGQNVTLSCEQNLNHDAMYWYRQDPGQGLRLIYYSQIVNDFQKGDIAEGYSVSREKKESFPLTVTSAQKNPTAFYLCASSIVDSQPQHFGDGTRLSIL.

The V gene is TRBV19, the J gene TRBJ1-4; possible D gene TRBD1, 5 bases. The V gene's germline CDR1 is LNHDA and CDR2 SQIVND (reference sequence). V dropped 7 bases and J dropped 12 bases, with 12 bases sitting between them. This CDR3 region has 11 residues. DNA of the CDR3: TGTGCCAGTAACCAGGGTCTGGAACTGTTTTTT. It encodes CASNQGLELFF.

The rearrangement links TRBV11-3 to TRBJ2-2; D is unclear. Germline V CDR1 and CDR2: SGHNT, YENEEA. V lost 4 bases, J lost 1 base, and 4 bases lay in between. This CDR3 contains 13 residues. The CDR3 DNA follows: TGTGCCAGCAGCTCTAGGAACACCGGGGAGCTGTTTTTT. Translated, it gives CASSSRNTGELFF.

CDR3 loop: CASSQTSGGASGTDTQYF. The CDR3 region has the DNA TGTGCCAGCAGCCAGACTAGCGGGGGGGCGTCGGGCACAGATACGCAGTATTTT. V usage is TRBV7-2 and J usage is TRBJ2-3, with TRBD2 matching 14 bases. V lost 5 bases to trimming and J lost 1 base; unmatched junction nucleotides: 8. The CDR3 loop spans 18 amino acids. The germline V gene has CDR1 SGHTA and CDR2 FQGNSA.

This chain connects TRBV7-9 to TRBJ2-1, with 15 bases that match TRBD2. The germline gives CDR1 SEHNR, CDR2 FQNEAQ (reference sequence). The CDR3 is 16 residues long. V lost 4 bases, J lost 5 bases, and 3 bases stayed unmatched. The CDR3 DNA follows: TGTGCCAGCAGCTCCGGACTAGCGGGAGGGAACAATGAGCAGTTCTTC. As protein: CASSSGLAGGNNEQFF.

The DNA of the CDR3 is TGTGCCAGTAGTGTCACCTCGGGACAGGGGGACTCACCCCTCCACTTT. Encoded protein: CASSVTSGQGDSPLHF. V is TRBV19 and J is TRBJ1-6, with 11 bases fitting TRBD1. Trimming removed 5 bases from V and 10 bases from J; junction bases left unmatched: 10. Germline CDR1 reads LNHDA; CDR2 reads SQIVND (reference sequence). The CDR3 extends over 16 amino acids.

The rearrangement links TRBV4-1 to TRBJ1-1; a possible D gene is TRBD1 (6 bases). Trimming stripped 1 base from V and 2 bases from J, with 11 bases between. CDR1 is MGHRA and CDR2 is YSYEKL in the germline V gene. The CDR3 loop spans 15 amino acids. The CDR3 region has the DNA TGCGCCAGCAGCCAAGTACCAGGGGCTAACACTGAAGCTTTCTTT. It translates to CASSQVPGANTEAFF.

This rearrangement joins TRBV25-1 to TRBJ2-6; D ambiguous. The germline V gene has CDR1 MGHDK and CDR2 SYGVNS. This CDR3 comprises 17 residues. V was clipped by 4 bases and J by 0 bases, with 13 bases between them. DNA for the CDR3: TGTGCCAGCAGTGGTGCGCCTTCGAGCTCTGGGGCCAACGTCCTGACTTTC. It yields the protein CASSGAPSSSGANVLTF.

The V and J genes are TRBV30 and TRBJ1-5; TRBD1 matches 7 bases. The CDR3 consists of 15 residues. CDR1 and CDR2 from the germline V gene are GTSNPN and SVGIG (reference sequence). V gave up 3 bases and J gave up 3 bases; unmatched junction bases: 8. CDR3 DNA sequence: TGTGCCTGGAGCCCCGTCGGGACAGACAATCAGCCCCAGCATTTT. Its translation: CAWSPVGTDNQPQHF.

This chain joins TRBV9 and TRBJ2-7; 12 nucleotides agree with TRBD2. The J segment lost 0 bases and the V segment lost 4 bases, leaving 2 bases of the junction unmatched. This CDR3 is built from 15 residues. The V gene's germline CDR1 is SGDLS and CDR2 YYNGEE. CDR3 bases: TGTGCCAGCAGCTCGACTAGCGGGAGCTCCTACGAGCAGTACTTC. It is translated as CASSSTSGSSYEQYF.

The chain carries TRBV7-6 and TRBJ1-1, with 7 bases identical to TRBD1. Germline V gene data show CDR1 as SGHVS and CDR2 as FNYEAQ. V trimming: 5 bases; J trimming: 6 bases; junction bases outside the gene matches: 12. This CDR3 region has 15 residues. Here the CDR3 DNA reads TGTGCCAGCAGCGCGCAGGGGGGCTCGGTGGCTGAAGCTTTCTTT. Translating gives CASSAQGGSVAEAFF.

CDR3 sequence (DNA): TGCGCCAGCAGCTTCGGGAGCTCTGGGGCCAACGTCCTGACTTTC. Translating it yields CASSFGSSGANVLTF. This chain joins TRBV5-1 and TRBJ2-6; a possible D gene is TRBD2 (6 bases). The CDR3 loop spans 15 amino acids. Germline values: CDR1 SGHRS, CDR2 YFSETQ. Trimming removed 2 bases at V and 0 bases at J, with 6 bases between. Complete variable domain (other parts from reference TRBV5-1 and TRBJ2-6): KAGVTQTPRYLIKTRGQQVTLSCSPISGHRSVSWYQQTPGQGLQFLFEYFSETQRNKGNFPGRFSGRQFSNSRSEMNVSTLELGDSALYLCASSFGSSGANVLTFGAGSRLTVL.

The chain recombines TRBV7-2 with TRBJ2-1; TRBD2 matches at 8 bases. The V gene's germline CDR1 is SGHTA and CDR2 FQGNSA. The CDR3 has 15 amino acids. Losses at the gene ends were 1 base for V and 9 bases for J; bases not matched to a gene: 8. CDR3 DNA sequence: TGTGCCAGCAGCTTAGACGGGACTAGAGGGTTTGAGCAGTTCTTC. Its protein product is CASSLDGTRGFEQFF.

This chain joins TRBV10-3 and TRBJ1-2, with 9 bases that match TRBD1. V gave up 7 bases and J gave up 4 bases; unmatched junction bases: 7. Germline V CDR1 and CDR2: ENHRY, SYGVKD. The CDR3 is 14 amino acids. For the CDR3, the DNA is TGTGCCATCACCAAACAGGGGGCGAGCTATGGCTACACCTTC. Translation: CAITKQGASYGYTF.

The CDR3 here is CASSQGDIIYEQYF. CDR3 DNA: TGTGCCAGCAGCCAAGGGGACATCATCTACGAGCAGTACTTC. V and J are TRBV3-1 (or the pseudogene TRBV3-2) and TRBJ2-7; D might be TRBD1 (6 bases). The CDR3 has 14 amino acids. Trimming shortened V by 1 base and J by 3 bases, and 10 bases separated the two germline ends. From germline, CDR1 is LGHDT and CDR2 YNNKEL (reference sequence).